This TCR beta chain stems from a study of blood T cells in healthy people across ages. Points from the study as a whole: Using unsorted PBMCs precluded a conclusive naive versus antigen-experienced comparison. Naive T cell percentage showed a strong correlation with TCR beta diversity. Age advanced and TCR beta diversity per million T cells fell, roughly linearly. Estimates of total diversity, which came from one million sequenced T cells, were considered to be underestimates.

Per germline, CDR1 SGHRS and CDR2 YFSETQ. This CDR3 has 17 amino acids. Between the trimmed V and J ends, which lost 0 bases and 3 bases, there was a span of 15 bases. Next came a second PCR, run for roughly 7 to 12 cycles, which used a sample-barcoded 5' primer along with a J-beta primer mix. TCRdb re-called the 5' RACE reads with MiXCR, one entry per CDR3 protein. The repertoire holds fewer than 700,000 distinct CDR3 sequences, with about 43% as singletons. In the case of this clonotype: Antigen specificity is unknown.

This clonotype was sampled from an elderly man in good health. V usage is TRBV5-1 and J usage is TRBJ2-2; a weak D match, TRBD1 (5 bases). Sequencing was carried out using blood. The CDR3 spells CASSLDRHNPYTGELFF. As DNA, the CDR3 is TGCGCCAGCAGCTTGGACAGGCACAATCCCTACACCGGGGAGCTGTTTTTT. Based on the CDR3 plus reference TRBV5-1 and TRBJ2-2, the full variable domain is KAGVTQTPRYLIKTRGQQVTLSCSPISGHRSVSWYQQTPGQGLQFLFEYFSETQRNKGNFPGRFSGRQFSNSRSEMNVSTLELGDSALYLCASSLDRHNPYTGELFFGEGSRLTVL.